This T cell receptor beta chain was captured by sequencing in a study of breast tumors, draining lymph nodes, adjacent tissues. This clonotype was observed at least ten times. Its antigen is still unknown. The CDR3 runs to 16 residues. V lost 4 bases and J lost 7, with 20 bases in between. CDR1 SGDLS and CDR2 YYNGEE come from the germline V gene. The lymph nodes were axillary draining lymph nodes from breast cancer patients. Via MiXCR, TCRdb re-called the multiplex PCR reads, giving one row per CDR3 protein. This sample has tens of thousands of distinct CDR3 sequences, with approximately 19% found just once. Whole-study results and caveats: Compared with lymph nodes, tumors were less diverse; compared with nontumor tissue, more. That most tumor T cells come from lymph nodes remained unproven.

The clonotype was recovered from a female donor with breast cancer. Some clones in this sample may be carry-over from other donors' samples. The chain links TRBV9 to TRBJ2-2, with a possible D match to TRBD2 (7 bases). Sequencing input: axillary lymph node tissue. CDR3 sequence: CASSLVGGATGGELFF. The CDR3 DNA reads TGTGCCAGCAGCCTCGTTGGGGGGGCGACGGGCGGGGAGCTGTTTTTT.